This TCR beta chain emerged from a study of shared clonotypes between healthy human individuals. Trimming took off 5 bases at V and 5 bases at J, with 18 bases between the two ends. Germline CDR1 SGHVS, CDR2 FQNEAQ. The CDR3 runs 15 residues. Measured with immunoSEQ multiplex PCR; TCRdb has only the in-frame clones, and not every one. Here the sample spans fewer than 600,000 clones, roughly four fifths being singletons. The chain employs TRBV7-8 and TRBJ1-1; tentatively, D is TRBD1 (5 bases). The source material was PBMCs. The receptor was isolated from a middle-aged woman in good health. Some clones in this sample may be carry-over from other donors' samples. CDR3 sequence reads: CASSLGAGMMTEAFF. CDR3 nucleotides: TGTGCCAGCAGCCTCGGGGCAGGGATGATGACTGAAGCTTTCTTT.